These T cell receptor beta chains were read from a single sample in a study of cytomegalovirus exposure and HLA in healthy donors. Measured with immunoSEQ multiplex PCR; TCRdb has only the in-frame clones, and not every one. The table records about 110,000 clones, less than 80% of them present only once. The specimen sequenced was PBMCs. The receptors stem from a woman aged 40-49 years in good health and CMV-seronegative. Each CDR3 is given with its conserved first and last residue.

v_gene: TRBV7-9
j_gene: TRBJ2-7
CDR3aa: CSSSLGGDYYEQYF

v_gene: TRBV7-9
j_gene: TRBJ1-1
CDR3aa: CASSSSLGGPDTEAFF

v_gene: TRBV30
j_gene: TRBJ1-6
CDR3aa: CAHGRSSYNSPLHF

v_gene: TRBV29-1
j_gene: TRBJ1-2
CDR3aa: CSVVKGLKSDGYTF

v_gene: TRBV6-6
j_gene: TRBJ1-1
CDR3aa: CASSYNSRDTEAFF

v_gene: TRBV11-2
j_gene: TRBJ2-3
CDR3aa: CASSPLANGRDTQYF

v_gene: TRBV6-6
j_gene: TRBJ2-1
CDR3aa: CASSYTLAELNNEQFF

v_gene: TRBV19
j_gene: TRBJ1-2
CDR3aa: CASSRNEAVDYGYTF

v_gene: TRBV27
j_gene: TRBJ1-1
CDR3aa: CASSSVTGEKDEAFF

v_gene: TRBV6-1
j_gene: TRBJ1-2
CDR3aa: CASSLSVSNYGYTF

v_gene: TRBV5-1
j_gene: TRBJ2-2
CDR3aa: CAGRSSGRDTGELFF

v_gene: TRBV19
j_gene: TRBJ2-1
CDR3aa: CASSIGGPRNEQFF

v_gene: TRBV4-2
j_gene: TRBJ2-7
CDR3aa: CASSQVGSSYEQYF

v_gene: TRBV13
j_gene: TRBJ2-5
CDR3aa: CASSFYTGIQTQYF

v_gene: TRBV5-1
j_gene: TRBJ2-2
CDR3aa: CASSLAGDTGELFF

v_gene: TRBV9
j_gene: TRBJ2-6
CDR3aa: CASSVAMDRGHRANVLTF

v_gene: TRBV6-1
j_gene: TRBJ1-6
CDR3aa: CASSEARAGSLHF

v_gene: TRBV28
j_gene: TRBJ1-2
CDR3aa: CASSSGQGIIYGYTF

v_gene: TRBV14
j_gene: TRBJ2-5
CDR3aa: CASSQRSRETQYF

v_gene: TRBV2
j_gene: TRBJ1-4
CDR3aa: CASSGELKLFF

v_gene: TRBV4-3
j_gene: TRBJ1-1
CDR3aa: CASSQGVRVEAFF

v_gene: TRBV27
j_gene: TRBJ2-7
CDR3aa: CASSLQQPPYEQYF

v_gene: TRBV4-3
j_gene: TRBJ1-5
CDR3aa: CASSQGTGGPNQPQHF

v_gene: TRBV29-1
j_gene: TRBJ2-7
CDR3aa: CSVRTDQSYEQYF

v_gene: TRBV4-2
j_gene: TRBJ2-5
CDR3aa: CASSLRRAPRRAGGEGETQYF

v_gene: TRBV6-1
j_gene: TRBJ2-1
CDR3aa: CASSPGGPSTNEQFF

v_gene: TRBV9
j_gene: TRBJ2-3
CDR3aa: CASSVGGQERDTQYF

v_gene: TRBV27
j_gene: TRBJ1-1
CDR3aa: CASSLSWDRDTEAFF

v_gene: TRBV2
j_gene: TRBJ1-2
CDR3aa: CASRQAYGYTF

v_gene: TRBV10-3
j_gene: TRBJ2-1
CDR3aa: CAIRSGTSGRAVEQFF

v_gene: TRBV4-3
j_gene: TRBJ2-1
CDR3aa: CASSQEGVAGAEYNEQFF

v_gene: TRBV28
j_gene: TRBJ2-3
CDR3aa: CASSQGQLVAFTDTQYF

v_gene: TRBV6-5
j_gene: TRBJ2-3
CDR3aa: CASSRVGQTDTQYF

v_gene: TRBV19
j_gene: TRBJ1-5
CDR3aa: CASSYSNQPQHF

v_gene: TRBV4-2
j_gene: TRBJ2-3
CDR3aa: CASSQELAGGPDTQYF

v_gene: TRBV11-2
j_gene: TRBJ2-2
CDR3aa: CASSPNPDSSTGELFF

v_gene: TRBV30
j_gene: TRBJ1-1
CDR3aa: CAWSQAAWRATEAFF

v_gene: TRBV7-2
j_gene: TRBJ2-5
CDR3aa: CASSLAPGGETQYF

v_gene: TRBV11-2
j_gene: TRBJ2-1
CDR3aa: CASSSLGSEQFF

v_gene: TRBV6-1
j_gene: TRBJ2-4
CDR3aa: CASSESGSVAKNIQYF

v_gene: TRBV5-4
j_gene: TRBJ2-3
CDR3aa: CASSLDRGQQDTQYF

v_gene: TRBV28
j_gene: TRBJ2-7
CDR3aa: CASSFPTSGRLRPASYEQYF

v_gene: TRBV7-2
j_gene: TRBJ1-1
CDR3aa: CASSEGGTEAFF

v_gene: TRBV7-2
j_gene: TRBJ2-3
CDR3aa: CASSVGGLLTDTQYF

v_gene: TRBV4-3
j_gene: TRBJ2-1
CDR3aa: CASSQEWGLNYNEQFF

v_gene: TRBV4-3
j_gene: TRBJ2-1
CDR3aa: CASSQDRGGGVGEQFF

v_gene: TRBV9
j_gene: TRBJ2-5
CDR3aa: CASSPAEKTRGETQYF

v_gene: TRBV4-3
j_gene: TRBJ1-4
CDR3aa: CASSQVVIDEKLFF